This T cell receptor beta chain was retrieved from a study of shared clonotypes between healthy human individuals. Study overall: Each donor's CD4 naive and CD4 memory cells filled three plates apiece, CD8 naive two, and CD8 memory one.

TCRdb's table, derived via immunoSEQ multiplex PCR, lists solely in-frame clones and lacks some. The table records some 2,500,000 clones, 93% of them present only once. CDR3 length: 14 amino acids. CDR1 and CDR2 from the germline V gene are SGHTA and FQGNSA. The ends were cut back, 5 bases at V and 6 bases at J, with 14 bases in the middle. Only one count was recorded for this clone. The TCR originated in a man younger than 35 in good health. Some clones in this sample may be carry-over from other donors' samples. Sequenced sample: naive CD4+ T cells from PBMCs. Subset in this sample: CD45RA+ positively selected. The chain couples TRBV7-2 to TRBJ1-5, with D perhaps matching TRBD1 (6 bases). CDR3 protein: CASSPQGHGQPQHF. DNA for the CDR3: TGTGCCAGCAGCCCTCAGGGGCACGGTCAGCCCCAGCATTTT.